These T cell receptor beta chains were read from a single sample in a study of cytotoxic CD8 clonotypes in ibrutinib-treated CLL. Here immunoSEQ multiplex PCR was the method, and the copy in TCRdb shows in-frame clones only, minus some. Among some 310,000 clones, roughly 80% were seen once, and the ten largest hold 5% to 7%. The input for sequencing was PBMCs, taken before ibrutinib treatment. The receptors were gathered from a human donor with chronic lymphocytic leukemia. Both conserved end residues are part of each CDR3. D genes are given only for firm matches. Size is omitted from some rows. Given values are once, few, many or a class for expanded clones.

CDR3 DNA	CDR3 protein	V gene	J gene	clone size	D gene
TGTGCCAGCAGTTCCCCGGGATTTTCCTACGAGCAGTACTTC	CASSSPGFSYEQYF	TRBV27	TRBJ2-7	-	-
TGTGCCAGCAGCTCAAAACAGGGTGCGGACCACTCCTACGAGCAGTACTTC	CASSSKQGADHSYEQYF	TRBV11-2	TRBJ2-7	-	-
TGTGCCTGGACTTACGACGACAGGGGAGGAGATGGCTACACCTTC	CAWTYDDRGGDGYTF	TRBV30	TRBJ1-2	-	TRBD1
TGTGCCAGCAGTTTCGGAGGGAGCACAGATACGCAGTATTTT	CASSFGGSTDTQYF	TRBV28	TRBJ2-3	-	-
TGTGCCAGCAGCCGCCCGGGACAGCAAGCCTACGAGCAGTACTTC	CASSRPGQQAYEQYF	TRBV27	TRBJ2-7	-	TRBD1
TGTGCCAGCAGCTTACTTGGGGTCGAGCAGTACTTC	CASSLLGVEQYF	TRBV7-2	TRBJ2-7	-	-
TGCGCCAGCCAGGCCGGGACTAGCGGGACTTCTTCCTACAATGAGCAGTTCTTC	CASQAGTSGTSSYNEQFF	TRBV5-1	TRBJ2-1	once	TRBD2
TGTGCCAGCAAGGGGGGATTGGGGTCGGAGACCCAGTACTTC	CASKGGLGSETQYF	TRBV2	TRBJ2-5	-	-
TGTGCCACCAGCAGAGGAGGGGTCGGGCAGTACTTC	CATSRGGVGQYF	TRBV15	TRBJ2-7	-	-
TGTGCCAGCAGTTACGCAGGGGGAATGGATGGCTACACCTTC	CASSYAGGMDGYTF	TRBV6-5	TRBJ1-2	-	TRBD1
TGTGCCATCAGTGAGTACATGGGACAGCTGAACACTGAAGCTTTCTTT	CAISEYMGQLNTEAFF	TRBV10-3	TRBJ1-1	-	TRBD1
TGTGCCAGCAGTCTCACCCCGGCCACCGGGGAGCTGTTTTTT	CASSLTPATGELFF	TRBV27	TRBJ2-2	once	-
TGTGCCAGCAGTTACCGCCGGGACAGCTACGAGCAGTACTTC	CASSYRRDSYEQYF	TRBV6-5	TRBJ2-7	few	TRBD1
TGCGCCAGCAGCTCGCAGGGAGCTTCCTATGGCTACACCTTC	CASSSQGASYGYTF	TRBV5-1	TRBJ1-2	-	-
TGTGCCAGCAGTCCGCGGGGGGAACGGTATGGCTACACCTTC	CASSPRGERYGYTF	TRBV6-1	TRBJ1-2	-	-
TGTGCCAGCAGCTTAAATGGCGGGAGGGCCGGTGAGCAGTTCTTC	CASSLNGGRAGEQFF	TRBV7-6	TRBJ2-1	-	TRBD2
TGTGCCTGGAGTGTACTTGGGGAGACCGGGGAGCTGTTTTTT	CAWSVLGETGELFF	TRBV30	TRBJ2-2	-	-
TGCGCCACCCGGGGGCCGCTCGGGGAGACCCAGTACTTC	CATRGPLGETQYF	TRBV5-1	TRBJ2-5	-	-
TGTGCCATCGGGGATAGCAATCAGCCCCAGCATTTT	CAIGDSNQPQHF	TRBV10-3	TRBJ1-5	-	-
TGTGCCAGCAGCTTAGAGCGGGAACGGCGTCACACAGATACGCAGTATTTT	CASSLERERRHTDTQYF	TRBV5-6	TRBJ2-3	-	TRBD2
TGTGCCAACCCGGGACTAGCGCCCGATACGCAGTATTTT	CANPGLAPDTQYF	TRBV2	TRBJ2-3	-	TRBD2
TGTGCCACCAGCCGAGCGACCGGGGATGAAAAACTGTTTTTT	CATSRATGDEKLFF	TRBV15	TRBJ1-4	-	-
TGTGCCAGCAGTAAATCGACCCAATTCGGGAACACTGAAGCTTTCTTT	CASSKSTQFGNTEAFF	TRBV28	TRBJ1-1	-	-
TGTGCCAGCAGCCCAGGGTCAGGGGGCGCATCAGTGTCTAATGAAAAACTGTTTTTT	CASSPGSGGASVSNEKLFF	TRBV7-8	TRBJ1-4	-	TRBD1
TGTGCCAGCAGCCTCCGGGACAGGGGTAACGAGCAGTACTTC	CASSLRDRGNEQYF	TRBV2	TRBJ2-7	-	TRBD1
TGCGCCAGCAGTGAGGCGGCGTGGAACACCGGGGAGCTGTTTTTT	CASSEAAWNTGELFF	TRBV5-1	TRBJ2-2	-	-
TGTGCCACCAGCAGAGATTGGGGGGACAGCTCTGGAAACACCATATATTTT	CATSRDWGDSSGNTIYF	TRBV15	TRBJ1-3	once	TRBD1
TGTGCCAGCAGTTTGTCCGAGCAGTACTTC	CASSLSEQYF	TRBV28	TRBJ2-7	-	-
TGTGCCAGCTCACCAACACTAGCGGGGGTAAACACCGGGGAGCTGTTTTTT	CASSPTLAGVNTGELFF	TRBV18	TRBJ2-2	-	TRBD2
TGTGCCACCAGCGGGGGGACAGGGTCAATGGTCTACGAGCAGTACTTC	CATSGGTGSMVYEQYF	TRBV15	TRBJ2-7	-	TRBD1
TGTGCCAGCAACGACGGACCACCTAACTATGGCTACACCTTC	CASNDGPPNYGYTF	TRBV6-5	TRBJ1-2	-	-
TGTGCCAGCAGTTCTACGTATCGATACAATGAGCAGTTCTTC	CASSSTYRYNEQFF	TRBV28	TRBJ2-1	-	-
TGTGCCACCAGCAGAGAGACCCACAGGGGGCTTAACGGGGAGCTGTTTTTT	CATSRETHRGLNGELFF	TRBV15	TRBJ2-2	-	TRBD1
TGCGCCAGCAGCCTGCGTGGGGAGCAGTACTTC	CASSLRGEQYF	TRBV4-1	TRBJ2-7	-	-
TGTGCCAGCAGTTTAATGGATTATGGCTACACCTTC	CASSLMDYGYTF	TRBV28	TRBJ1-2	-	-
TGTGCCAGCAGCCAAGAACTTTGGCAAGAGACCCAGTACTTC	CASSQELWQETQYF	TRBV14	TRBJ2-5	-	-
TGTGCCAGCTCACCCGCAGTCGGTACTGAAGCTTTCTTT	CASSPAVGTEAFF	TRBV18	TRBJ1-1	few	-
TGTGCCAGCAGCTTAGACGACAGAACCTACGAGCAGTACTTC	CASSLDDRTYEQYF	TRBV5-4	TRBJ2-7	few	-
TGTGCCAGCAGCCAGACCGGGACAGGGCTTCTGAAACTGTTTTTT	CASSQTGTGLLKLFF	TRBV7-8	TRBJ1-4	-	TRBD1
TGTGCCAGCAGCCAAGGCCGACAGGCCTACTACGAGCAGTACTTC	CASSQGRQAYYEQYF	TRBV4-2	TRBJ2-7	-	-
TGTGCCAGCTCACCAAGTATACTAGCGGGTTACAATGAGCAGTTCTTC	CASSPSILAGYNEQFF	TRBV18	TRBJ2-1	-	TRBD2
TGTGCCAGCAGCTTAGAGGTCGCGGGGCAGCTCTCTGGAAACACCATATATTTT	CASSLEVAGQLSGNTIYF	TRBV7-9	TRBJ1-3	once	-
TGTGCCAGCAGTTACACTAGGACAGGGATATACGAGCAGTACTTC	CASSYTRTGIYEQYF	TRBV6-5	TRBJ2-7	-	TRBD1
TGTGCCAGTAGTATCAGACAGGGGTCCTACAATGAGCAGTTCTTC	CASSIRQGSYNEQFF	TRBV19	TRBJ2-1	-	TRBD1
TGTGCCATCAGTGACCCGGGACGGAACACTGAAGCTTTCTTT	CAISDPGRNTEAFF	TRBV10-3	TRBJ1-1	-	-
TGTGCCTGTCCCAAGAAAGGGCAGGTGGCCGGGGAGCTGTTTTTT	CACPKKGQVAGELFF	TRBV30	TRBJ2-2	-	-
TGTGCCAGCAGCGTCCGCTGGCACCCTCAGAACACTGAAGCTTTCTTT	CASSVRWHPQNTEAFF	TRBV7-2	TRBJ1-1	-	-
TGTGCCTGGAGTTCGGGACTAGCGGGCTACGAGCAGTACTTC	CAWSSGLAGYEQYF	TRBV30	TRBJ2-7	-	TRBD2
TGTGCCAGCAGTTTGGGCAGCGGCTACGAGCAGTACTTC	CASSLGSGYEQYF	TRBV27	TRBJ2-7	-	-
TGTGCCAGCAGTTTATTTTGGGCATCTGGGGCCAACGTCCTGACTTTC	CASSLFWASGANVLTF	TRBV28	TRBJ2-6	-	-
TGTGCCAGCAGCTTAGGACAGGGCCTTCAGCATTATGGCTACACCTTC	CASSLGQGLQHYGYTF	TRBV7-2	TRBJ1-2	-	TRBD1
TGTGCCAGCAGTGCCCGGGACTACTCGCAAGAGACCCAGTACTTC	CASSARDYSQETQYF	TRBV6-5	TRBJ2-5	-	TRBD2
TGTGCCAGCAGCGTGCGCCCCACTAGCGGGAGGGTCAGCCCGTTCTTC	CASSVRPTSGRVSPFF	TRBV9	TRBJ2-1	-	TRBD2
TGTGCCAGCAGCGGACGGACAGGGCCAAATGAAAAACTGTTTTTT	CASSGRTGPNEKLFF	TRBV5-4	TRBJ1-4	-	TRBD1
TGTGCCAGCAGCTTACCTACGGGGACAGGGATGGATACGCAGTATTTT	CASSLPTGTGMDTQYF	TRBV11-2	TRBJ2-3	-	TRBD1
TGTGCCAGCACCCTCGCTGGAGGCTCCTACAATGAGCAGTTCTTC	CASTLAGGSYNEQFF	TRBV9	TRBJ2-1	-	-
TGTGCCAGCAGCTTAGGACAGTTCTCTGGAAACACCATATATTTT	CASSLGQFSGNTIYF	TRBV14	TRBJ1-3	-	-
TGTGCCACCCATAACACTGAAGCTTTCTTT	CATHNTEAFF	TRBV19	TRBJ1-1	few	-
TGTGCCAGTAGTACCCGGACAGGGGGCGCATATGGCTACACCTTC	CASSTRTGGAYGYTF	TRBV19	TRBJ1-2	-	TRBD1
TGTGCCACCAGTCGGACAGGGGGGTACGAGCAGTACTTC	CATSRTGGYEQYF	TRBV15	TRBJ2-7	-	TRBD1